Below are 5 T cell receptor beta chains sequenced from a single sample in a study of graft-versus-host responses after intestinal transplantation. Generated by immunoSEQ multiplex PCR, the TCRdb table keeps only in-frame clones and is missing some. The table has fewer than 20,000 clones, 30% to 40% seen once. Sequences were derived from alloreactive CD4+ T cells from a mixed lymphocyte reaction culture, sampled before intestinal transplant. Noted subset: CFSE-low proliferating T cells sorted from roughly six-day pre-transplant mixed lymphocyte reaction (GvH or HvG direction). These receptors all stem from a human patient who received an intestinal transplant.

The rearrangement joins TRBV6-8 to TRBJ1-3, with D tentatively TRBD1 (5 bases). The germline V gene encodes CDR1 MNHGY and CDR2 SAAAGT. The V end was cut by 4 bases, the J end by 0 bases, with 10 bases between. This CDR3 has 15 residues. This CDR3 reads CASSSTGSSGNTIYF. The CDR3, as DNA: TGTGCCAGCAGTTCCACAGGTTCCTCTGGAAACACCATATATTTT.

This clone showed up just a few times. The CDR3 region has the DNA TGTGCCAGCAGCGTAGGGGCACAAACAACTAATGAAAAACTGTTTTTT. It specifies CASSVGAQTTNEKLFF. The rearrangement uses TRBV9 and TRBJ1-4; D is ambiguous. With 0 bases removed from V and 0 bases from J, the gap between germline ends came to 9 bases. The CDR3 consists of 16 residues. Germline assignment: CDR1 SGDLS and CDR2 YYNGEE. The complete variable domain, with remaining parts taken from reference TRBV9 and TRBJ1-4, reads DSGVTQTPKHLITATGQRVTLRCSPRSGDLSVYWYQQSLDQGLQFLIQYYNGEERAKGNILERFSAQQFPDLHSELNLSSLELGDSALYFCASSVGAQTTNEKLFFGSGTQLSVL.

The table lists this clone with a few counts. This chain joins TRBV10-3 and TRBJ2-1, with D unclear. The germline gives CDR1 ENHRY, CDR2 SYGVKD. Trimming left V 3 bases short and J 1 base short, with 16 bases between. CDR3 size: 17 residues. The CDR3 loop is CAISDDFPKESYNEQFF. The CDR3 DNA reads TGTGCCATCAGTGATGATTTCCCTAAGGAATCCTACAATGAGCAGTTCTTC.

The J gene is TRBJ1-5, the V gene TRBV15; D might be TRBD1 (5 bases). The CDR3 runs 15 residues. The V end lost 5 bases, the J end lost 1 base, and 12 bases lay between the germline ends. CDR1 and CDR2 (germline): LNHNV, YYDKDF (reference sequence). CDR3 coding DNA: TGTGCCACCAGCGTGGTGGCAGGGAGCAATCAGCCCCAGCATTTT. Amino acid sequence: CATSVVAGSNQPQHF.

This clone is labeled as medium-sized. The chain recombines TRBV7-7 with TRBJ2-7, with 10 bases that match TRBD1. With V trimmed by 5 bases and J by 2 bases, 3 bases remained unmatched. Germline V CDR1 and CDR2: SSHAT, FNYEAQ (reference sequence). The CDR3 is 14 residues long. In nucleotides, the CDR3 is TGTGCCAGCAGCCCCGGGACAGGGGCCTACGAGCAGTACTTC. Translation: CASSPGTGAYEQYF.